The rows below give T cell receptor beta chains drawn from one sample of a study of Ad26.COV2.S vaccination and SARS-CoV-2 variants. Method: immunoSEQ multiplex PCR; TCRdb's copy keeps in-frame clones and lacks some. The sample comprises 350,000 to 500,000 clones, 88% of which are singletons, and less than 4.5% rests with the top ten. This material consisted of peripheral blood, taken in a trial of Ad26.COV2.S vaccine versus placebo. The source of these receptors is a person aged 18-60 years who received the Ad26.COV2.S COVID-19 vaccine or a placebo. Both conserved end residues are part of each CDR3. D genes are given only for firm matches. Clone size, where shown, is once, few, many, or a class for clones that have expanded.

>TRBJ1-1|-|TRBD1|TRBV9
TGTGCCAGCAGCGCGACAGGGGTCACTGAAGCTTTCTTT
CASSATGVTEAFF
>TRBJ1-5|-|-|TRBV4-3
TGCGCCAGCAGCCAAGACAGGGACGGCAATCAGCCCCAGCATTTT
CASSQDRDGNQPQHF
>TRBJ2-7|-|-|TRBV27
TGTGCCAGCAGTTTATTAGGGGGTGACGAGCAGTACTTC
CASSLLGGDEQYF
>TRBJ2-7|-|-|TRBV4-2
TGTGCCAGCAGCCAAAACAGTCAGGGCAGGACGTACGAGCAGTACTTC
CASSQNSQGRTYEQYF
>TRBJ1-3|-|-|TRBV11-2
TGTGCCAGCAGCCTAAGTCCGGACTCTGGAAACACCATATATTTT
CASSLSPDSGNTIYF
>TRBJ1-2|-|-|TRBV6-1
TGTGCCAGCAGTGAAGAGTATTTGCGGGGGGGCTACACCTTC
CASSEEYLRGGYTF
>TRBJ1-5|-|-|TRBV7-2
TGTGCCAGCAGCTTAAGTGGGGATCAGCCCCAGCATTTT
CASSLSGDQPQHF
>TRBJ2-7|-|-|TRBV27
TGTGCCAGTCAACCGAGGGGTAATCAGGGGTTCAACGAGCAGTACTTC
CASQPRGNQGFNEQYF
>TRBJ2-7|-|-|TRBV29-1
TGCAGCGTTGGTCAGACAGGGAGGTACGAGCAGTACTTC
CSVGQTGRYEQYF
>TRBJ1-5|-|TRBD1|TRBV2
TGTGCCAGCAGTGAAGGTCGAGGGGGCATCAGCAATCAGCCCCAGCATTTT
CASSEGRGGISNQPQHF
>TRBJ2-5|once|-|TRBV19
TGTGCCAGTAGGGTGGGGGAGACCCAGTACTTC
CASRVGETQYF
>TRBJ1-1|-|-|TRBV6-2/TRBV6-3
TGTGCCAGCAGTTACCCCACTATAGCAGGGGACACTGAAGCTTTCTTT
CASSYPTIAGDTEAFF
>TRBJ2-3|once|-|TRBV9
TGTGCCAGCCAACTAGGGACGGCTAGCACAGATACGCAGTATTTT
CASQLGTASTDTQYF
>TRBJ2-2|-|TRBD1|TRBV5-5
TGTGCCAGCACCCGGACAGGGGGTGGCGGGGAGCTGTTTTTT
CASTRTGGGGELFF
>TRBJ1-5|once|-|TRBV18
TGTGCCAGCTCACCGATTGGAAGCAATCAGCCCCAGCATTTT
CASSPIGSNQPQHF
>TRBJ1-1|-|-|TRBV2
TGTGCCAGCGGCGAACGGACCACTGAAGCTTTCTTT
CASGERTTEAFF
>TRBJ2-1|-|TRBD2|TRBV5-1
TGCGCCAGCAGCTTGGCTGGGGGGGACTACAATGAGCAGTTCTTC
CASSLAGGDYNEQFF
>TRBJ2-7|-|TRBD1|TRBV7-2
TGTGCCAGCAGTCAGACAGGGGGAAGCTCCTACGAGCAGTACTTC
CASSQTGGSSYEQYF
>TRBJ2-2|once|TRBD1|TRBV10-2
TGCGCCAGCAAGAAGACAGGGGGCACCGGGGAGCTGTTTTTT
CASKKTGGTGELFF
>TRBJ2-3|once|-|TRBV5-1
TGCGCCAGCAGCTACGGACAACATACGCAGTATTTT
CASSYGQHTQYF
>TRBJ2-4|-|-|TRBV20-1
TGCAGTGCCGGACAAGGGCCAATTCAGTACTTC
CSAGQGPIQYF
>TRBJ2-1|-|TRBD2|TRBV6-5
TGTGCCAGCAGTTACCGGGGACTAGCGGGGGCAACGTTCTTC
CASSYRGLAGATFF
>TRBJ1-2|-|-|TRBV28
TGTGCCAGCAGAAAGGAAAACTATGGCTACACCTTC
CASRKENYGYTF
>TRBJ2-3|few|-|TRBV5-6
TGTGCCAGCAGCTTTCCCCACGGCACAGATACGCAGTATTTT
CASSFPHGTDTQYF
>TRBJ2-7|few|TRBD2|TRBV11-3
TGTGCCAGCAGCTTGACTAGCGCCTACGAGCAGTACTTC
CASSLTSAYEQYF
>TRBJ2-1|-|-|TRBV28
TGTGCCAGCAGTCTCACCCCCTGGAGGAGCTCCTACAATGAGCAGTTCTTC
CASSLTPWRSSYNEQFF
>TRBJ1-6|-|-|TRBV6-2/TRBV6-3
TGTGCCAGCAGTTACACGAGCTCCTATAATTCACCCCTCCACTTT
CASSYTSSYNSPLHF
>TRBJ1-4|-|-|TRBV7-9
TGTGCCAGCAGCTTGTGGACCCCAACTAATGAAAAACTGTTTTTT
CASSLWTPTNEKLFF
>TRBJ1-2|-|-|TRBV7-8
TGTGCCAGCAGCTTACCCGACAGAGGAGGCTACACCTTC
CASSLPDRGGYTF
>TRBJ2-3|few|TRBD2|TRBV9
TGTGCCAGCAGCGTAGTTAGCGGCGAGCGGGGTACGCAGTATTTT
CASSVVSGERGTQYF
>TRBJ2-7|-|-|TRBV28
TGTGCCAGCAGTGATCCTCCGGGGAGCTCCTACGAGCAGTACTTC
CASSDPPGSSYEQYF
>TRBJ2-1|few|TRBD1|TRBV9
TGTGCCAGCAGGGGACAGGGGGGGAATGAGCAGTTCTTC
CASRGQGGNEQFF
>TRBJ2-1|-|-|TRBV7-6
TGTGCCAGCAGCTTAGGGCCCCCTAGCTCCTACAATGAGCAGTTCTTC
CASSLGPPSSYNEQFF
>TRBJ2-5|-|TRBD1|TRBV7-9
TGTGCCAGCAAGACCGGGACAGGGAATCCGGAGACCCAGTACTTC
CASKTGTGNPETQYF
>TRBJ1-1|-|-|TRBV4-3
TGCGCCAGCAGCCAGTACACGGGGAACACTGAAGCTTTCTTT
CASSQYTGNTEAFF
>TRBJ1-6|-|TRBD1|TRBV6-2/TRBV6-3
TGTGCCAGCAGTGACAGGGGGAGCTCCTATAATTCACCCCTCCACTTT
CASSDRGSSYNSPLHF